Described below is a single T cell receptor (beta chain) sequence and its context. Its antigen is unidentified. The CDR3 covers 12 residues. V was cut by 3 bases and J by 7 bases, with 7 bases left in between. In germline, CDR1 is ENHRY, CDR2 SYGVKD. Clones were read by immunoSEQ multiplex PCR, and TCRdb kept only the in-frame ones, dropping some. Of tens of thousands of clones in the sample, 88% were seen once. Pooled together were second doses at about 4 or about 12 weeks. The data originate from a study of T cell responses to AZD1222 COVID-19 vaccine. Study observations and caveats: Baseline testing showed seropositivity in only six AZD1222 recipients. Clonal diversity may have been underestimated in mostly white British donors. Sampling captured repertoires only after the peak T cell response.

The receptor's source is an adult who received the AZD1222 COVID-19 vaccine. The sample in question was peripheral blood, obtained 28 days after the second AZD1222 dose. The chain carries TRBV10-3 and TRBJ2-1; D is unclear. The CDR3 DNA reads TGTGCCATCAGTGATTCACAAAATGAGCAGTTCTTC. This codes for CAISDSQNEQFF.